Listed below are T cell receptor beta chains from one sample, sequenced in a study of beta chain features in type 1 diabetes. Profiled with immunoSEQ multiplex PCR; TCRdb holds only in-frame clones, not every one. The repertoire holds roughly 370,000 clones, roughly 14% seen once, with approximately 0.038% in the top ten. Sequenced: naive CD4+ T cells from blood. Receptors originate from a man under 40 in good health. Both conserved end residues are part of each CDR3. D genes are given only for firm matches. Size tells how often a clone was seen (once, few, many) or the class of an expanded clone, and some rows leave it out.

d_gene	abundance	v_gene	j_gene	CDR3aa	CDR3nt
NA	few	TRBV11-2	TRBJ2-3	CASSLAGSDTQYF	TGTGCCAGCAGCCTTGCAGGGTCGGATACGCAGTATTTT
NA	few	TRBV7-2	TRBJ2-3	CASRGGISTDTQYF	TGTGCCAGCAGGGGCGGGATTAGCACAGATACGCAGTATTTT
NA	few	TRBV29-1	TRBJ2-3	CSVFTHLGSTDTQYF	TGCAGCGTCTTTACACATCTGGGGTCGACAGATACGCAGTATTTT
NA	NA	TRBV7-9	TRBJ1-2	CASDDYGYTF	TGTGCCAGCGACGACTATGGCTACACCTTC
TRBD1	NA	TRBV19	TRBJ2-7	CASSPRPGGTYEQYF	TGTGCCAGTAGTCCCCGCCCAGGGGGAACCTACGAGCAGTACTTC
NA	few	TRBV7-9	TRBJ1-1	CASSQGRATEAFF	TGTGCCAGCAGTCAGGGTAGAGCCACTGAAGCTTTCTTT
NA	NA	TRBV4-2	TRBJ2-1	CASSQAGAADYNEQFF	TGTGCCAGCAGCCAAGCGGGAGCCGCGGACTACAATGAGCAGTTCTTC
TRBD1	NA	TRBV14	TRBJ2-1	CASSPATGGFSYNEQFF	TGTGCCAGCAGCCCGGCGACAGGGGGTTTCTCCTACAATGAGCAGTTCTTC
NA	few	TRBV14	TRBJ2-1	CASSQIRRLSFYEQFF	TGTGCCAGCAGCCAAATTAGGAGGTTGTCCTTTTATGAGCAGTTCTTC
TRBD1	NA	TRBV6-5	TRBJ1-2	CASSTGNRGYGYTF	TGTGCCAGCAGTACGGGGAACAGGGGGTATGGCTACACCTTC
NA	few	TRBV2	TRBJ2-1	CASKSSAREYNEQFF	TGTGCCAGCAAAAGCTCGGCTAGAGAATACAATGAGCAGTTCTTC
NA	NA	TRBV7-2	TRBJ2-3	CASSPSGPSTDTQYF	TGTGCCAGCAGCCCAAGCGGCCCCAGCACAGATACGCAGTATTTT
TRBD2	few	TRBV4-2	TRBJ2-3	CASSRPPGLASTDTQYF	TGTGCCAGCAGCCGCCCGCCGGGACTAGCGAGCACAGATACGCAGTATTTT
NA	NA	TRBV7-3	TRBJ2-5	CASSLSRDQETQYF	TGTGCCAGCAGCTTAAGCAGGGACCAAGAGACCCAGTACTTC
NA	NA	TRBV19	TRBJ2-1	CASSPDKYNEQFF	TGTGCCAGTAGCCCGGACAAGTACAATGAGCAGTTCTTC
NA	NA	TRBV30	TRBJ1-1	CAWSLRGNTEAFF	TGTGCCTGGAGTCTCAGGGGCAACACTGAAGCTTTCTTT
NA	NA	TRBV6-1	TRBJ2-4	CASSEDRPSAKNIQYF	TGTGCCAGCAGTGAAGACAGGCCCTCAGCCAAAAACATTCAGTACTTC
NA	NA	TRBV30	TRBJ2-2	CAWRPRTGELFF	TGTGCCTGGAGGCCACGAACCGGGGAGCTGTTTTTT
TRBD2	NA	TRBV7-9	TRBJ2-2	CASSLSLAGITGELFF	TGTGCCAGCAGCTTATCCCTAGCGGGGATCACCGGGGAGCTGTTTTTT
TRBD2	NA	TRBV9	TRBJ2-1	CASSVDPGGVNEQFF	TGTGCCAGCAGCGTAGACCCGGGAGGGGTTAATGAGCAGTTCTTC
NA	NA	TRBV30	TRBJ1-5	CAWSPSRAAPQHF	TGTGCCTGGAGTCCATCAAGGGCAGCGCCCCAGCATTTT
NA	few	TRBV7-9	TRBJ2-6	CASSLGGGPLSGANVLTF	TGTGCCAGCAGCTTAGGTGGGGGCCCCCTCTCTGGGGCCAACGTCCTGACTTTC
NA	NA	TRBV7-2	TRBJ2-1	CASSFVAARRNEQFF	TGTGCCAGCAGCTTCGTGGCCGCCCGGAGGAATGAGCAGTTCTTC
NA	few	TRBV6-5	TRBJ1-3	CASSYSSGAAGNTIYF	TGTGCCAGCAGTTACTCGTCGGGGGCGGCTGGAAACACCATATATTTT
NA	NA	TRBV29-1	TRBJ2-7	CSVSRGTRGYEQYF	TGCAGCGTTTCAAGGGGGACAAGGGGCTACGAGCAGTACTTC
NA	few	TRBV21-1	TRBJ1-1	CASITGDTEAFF	TGTGCCAGCATAACGGGAGACACTGAAGCTTTCTTT
TRBD1	few	TRBV9	TRBJ1-2	CASSPGTGARLGYTF	TGTGCCAGCAGCCCAGGGACAGGGGCTCGATTGGGCTACACCTTC
NA	NA	TRBV7-3	TRBJ2-5	CASSLKGDKQETQYF	TGTGCCAGCAGCTTAAAGGGGGATAAGCAAGAGACCCAGTACTTC
NA	few	TRBV9	TRBJ1-1	CASSIRQNTEAFF	TGTGCCAGCAGCATACGACAAAACACTGAAGCTTTCTTT
NA	NA	TRBV7-2	TRBJ1-2	CASSLASGGSYGYTF	TGTGCCAGCAGCTTAGCTTCAGGAGGGAGCTATGGCTACACCTTC
TRBD2	few	TRBV7-2	TRBJ2-2	CASSPQRGGTGELFF	TGTGCCAGCAGCCCCCAGCGGGGGGGTACCGGGGAGCTGTTTTTT